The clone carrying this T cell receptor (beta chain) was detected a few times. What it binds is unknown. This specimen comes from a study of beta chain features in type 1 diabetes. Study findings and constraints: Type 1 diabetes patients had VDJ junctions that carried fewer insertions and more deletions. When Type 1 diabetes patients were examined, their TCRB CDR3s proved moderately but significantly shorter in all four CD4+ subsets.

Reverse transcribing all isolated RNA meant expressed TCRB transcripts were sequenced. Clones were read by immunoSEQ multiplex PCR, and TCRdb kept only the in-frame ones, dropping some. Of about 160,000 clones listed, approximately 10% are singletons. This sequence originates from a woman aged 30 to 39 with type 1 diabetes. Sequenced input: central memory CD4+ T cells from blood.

The CDR3: CASSPIGQGLTGELFF. The CDR3 coding sequence is TGTGCCAGCTCACCAATTGGACAGGGGTTAACCGGGGAGCTGTTTTTT. The chain couples TRBV18 to TRBJ2-2; 9 bases fit TRBD1. The length of the CDR3 is 16 residues. The ends lost 2 bases at V and 5 bases at J; junction bases unmatched: 6. The germline V gene encodes CDR1 KGHSH and CDR2 LQKENI.